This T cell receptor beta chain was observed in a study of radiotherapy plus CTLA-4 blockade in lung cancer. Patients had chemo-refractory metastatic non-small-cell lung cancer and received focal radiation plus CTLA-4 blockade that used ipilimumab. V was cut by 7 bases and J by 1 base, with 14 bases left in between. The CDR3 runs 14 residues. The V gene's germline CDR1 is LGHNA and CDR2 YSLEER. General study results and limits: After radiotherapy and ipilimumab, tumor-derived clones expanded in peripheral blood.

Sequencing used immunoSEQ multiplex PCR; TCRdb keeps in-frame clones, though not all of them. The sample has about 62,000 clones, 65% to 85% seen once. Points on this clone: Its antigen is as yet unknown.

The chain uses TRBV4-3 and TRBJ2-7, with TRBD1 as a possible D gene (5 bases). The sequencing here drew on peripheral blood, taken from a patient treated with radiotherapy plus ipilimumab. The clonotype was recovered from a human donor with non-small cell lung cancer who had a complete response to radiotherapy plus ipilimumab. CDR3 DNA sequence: TGCGCCAGCATTGTGGGGCCTCTATCCTACGAGCAGTACTTC. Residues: CASIVGPLSYEQYF.